These T cell receptor beta chains were read from a single sample in a study of T cell repertoires in cytomegalovirus infection. In TCRdb, the reads were re-called with MiXCR into one record per CDR3 protein. The repertoire holds about 770,000 distinct CDR3 sequences, 25% to 30% seen once, with 13% in the top ten. These receptors' targets are unknown. The specimen comprised cultured CD8+ T cells from PBMCs, sampled from culture after CMV antigen stimulation. The receptors were gathered from a human donor in good health (CMV status not recorded). Some clones in this sample may be carry-over from other donors' samples. Both conserved end residues are part of each CDR3. The D gene is left open where the match is weak. The size entry is marked missing in some rows and otherwise reads once, few, many or a size class.

clone size: once; D gene: .; V gene: TRBV7-4; J gene: TRBJ2-3; CDR3 DNA: TGTGCCAGCAGCTTAGGTCCCTCAAGGGGCACGCAGTATTTT; CDR3 protein: CASSLGPSRGTQYF
clone size: .; D gene: TRBD2; V gene: TRBV6-6; J gene: TRBJ2-1; CDR3 DNA: TGTGCCAGCAGTGGGCCTAGCGGGGGTCCATACAATGAGCAGTTCTTC; CDR3 protein: CASSGPSGGPYNEQFF
clone size: few; D gene: TRBD1; V gene: TRBV6-2/TRBV6-3; J gene: TRBJ1-1; CDR3 DNA: TGTGCCAGCAGCCCCCCGACAGGGGAGAACACTGAAGCTTTCTTT; CDR3 protein: CASSPPTGENTEAFF
clone size: many; D gene: .; V gene: TRBV7-2; J gene: TRBJ2-6; CDR3 DNA: TGTGCCAGCAGCTTAGTTAGGCTCCCTGGGGCCAACGTCCTGACTTTC; CDR3 protein: CASSLVRLPGANVLTF
clone size: many; D gene: .; V gene: TRBV28; J gene: TRBJ2-1; CDR3 DNA: TGTGCCAGCAGTTTTCCCAGGGGAACCTACAATGAGCAGTTCTTC; CDR3 protein: CASSFPRGTYNEQFF
clone size: .; D gene: TRBD2; V gene: TRBV2; J gene: TRBJ2-3; CDR3 DNA: TGTGCCAGCAGTGAACCCGGACTAGCGGAAAGCACAGATACGCAGTATTTT; CDR3 protein: CASSEPGLAESTDTQYF
clone size: .; D gene: .; V gene: TRBV6-1; J gene: TRBJ1-4; CDR3 DNA: TGTGCCAGCAGTGAAAGCGGGACCACAAATGAAAAACTGTTTTTT; CDR3 protein: CASSESGTTNEKLFF
clone size: .; D gene: TRBD1; V gene: TRBV7-6; J gene: TRBJ1-1; CDR3 DNA: TGTGCCAGTACAGGGGTGAACACTGAAGCTTTCTTT; CDR3 protein: CASTGVNTEAFF
clone size: few; D gene: TRBD1; V gene: TRBV7-2; J gene: TRBJ2-1; CDR3 DNA: TGTGCCAGCAGCGGTCCCGGGACAGGGACTGAGCAGTTCTTC; CDR3 protein: CASSGPGTGTEQFF
clone size: many; D gene: TRBD2; V gene: TRBV7-6; J gene: TRBJ2-1; CDR3 DNA: TGTGCCAGCAGCCTAGCTGGGGAGGGGAATGAGCAGTTCTTC; CDR3 protein: CASSLAGEGNEQFF
clone size: .; D gene: .; V gene: TRBV7-6; J gene: TRBJ1-4; CDR3 DNA: TGTGCCAGCAGCTTAGCGCTGAAAGCAACTAATGAAAAACTGTTTTTT; CDR3 protein: CASSLALKATNEKLFF
clone size: .; D gene: .; V gene: TRBV3-1; J gene: TRBJ1-5; CDR3 DNA: TGTGCCAGCAGCCTCTTGCTGGGATCCCAGCCCCAGCATTTT; CDR3 protein: CASSLLLGSQPQHF
clone size: .; D gene: TRBD1; V gene: TRBV7-7; J gene: TRBJ2-5; CDR3 DNA: TGTGCTAGCAGCTTCACGCCCGGGACAGGGGGACAAGAGACCCAGTACTTC; CDR3 protein: CASSFTPGTGGQETQYF
clone size: .; D gene: TRBD2; V gene: TRBV4-1; J gene: TRBJ2-1; CDR3 DNA: TGCGCCAGCAGCCCTGCGACTAGCGGGGGAGGTGAGCAGTTCTTC; CDR3 protein: CASSPATSGGGEQFF
clone size: .; D gene: TRBD1; V gene: TRBV6-1; J gene: TRBJ1-5; CDR3 DNA: TGTGCCAGCAGGCGACTTGCAACAGGGGAACCCCAGCATTTT; CDR3 protein: CASRRLATGEPQHF
clone size: few; D gene: TRBD1; V gene: TRBV7-8; J gene: TRBJ2-3; CDR3 DNA: TGTGCCAGCAGCTTAGTTACGACAGGGACAGATACGCAGTATTTT; CDR3 protein: CASSLVTTGTDTQYF
clone size: .; D gene: .; V gene: TRBV15; J gene: TRBJ1-1; CDR3 DNA: TGTGCCACCAGCAGAGCGGAGGGGACGAACACTGAAGCTTTCTTT; CDR3 protein: CATSRAEGTNTEAFF
clone size: few; D gene: TRBD1; V gene: TRBV6-5; J gene: TRBJ1-2; CDR3 DNA: TGTGCCAGCAGTTACGGGACAGGGGGCGGCTACACCTTC; CDR3 protein: CASSYGTGGGYTF
clone size: .; D gene: TRBD1; V gene: TRBV19; J gene: TRBJ1-2; CDR3 DNA: TGTGCCAGTAGCCCACAGGGGGCCAGGGGTGGCTACACCTTC; CDR3 protein: CASSPQGARGGYTF
clone size: .; D gene: TRBD2; V gene: TRBV12-3/TRBV12-4; J gene: TRBJ2-3; CDR3 DNA: TGTGCCAGCAGTTTAGATGGACTAGCGCTCGAGGATACGCAGTATTTT; CDR3 protein: CASSLDGLALEDTQYF
clone size: .; D gene: .; V gene: TRBV6-2/TRBV6-3; J gene: TRBJ2-7; CDR3 DNA: TGTGCCAGCAGTTACCCGAAAAGTATTCCAGACTACGAGCAGTACTTC; CDR3 protein: CASSYPKSIPDYEQYF
clone size: many; D gene: .; V gene: TRBV7-6; J gene: TRBJ2-2; CDR3 DNA: TGTGCCAGCAGCTTAATGGAAACCGGGGAGCTGTTTTTT; CDR3 protein: CASSLMETGELFF
clone size: .; D gene: .; V gene: TRBV28; J gene: TRBJ2-3; CDR3 DNA: TGTGCCAGCAGTTTAAGGGAGGACTACACAGATACGCAGTATTTT; CDR3 protein: CASSLREDYTDTQYF
clone size: .; D gene: TRBD2; V gene: TRBV19; J gene: TRBJ2-7; CDR3 DNA: TGTGCCAGTAGTATAGATCCCCCGGGACTAGCGGGGAAGGAGCAGTACTTC; CDR3 protein: CASSIDPPGLAGKEQYF
clone size: .; D gene: .; V gene: TRBV7-8; J gene: TRBJ2-7; CDR3 DNA: TGTGCCAGCAGCTCGACGGACGGGAAGGCAGCCTACGAGCAGTACTTC; CDR3 protein: CASSSTDGKAAYEQYF
clone size: few; D gene: .; V gene: TRBV19; J gene: TRBJ1-1; CDR3 DNA: TGTGCCAGTAGTGAGGACTTTAACACTGAAGCTTTCTTT; CDR3 protein: CASSEDFNTEAFF
clone size: .; D gene: .; V gene: TRBV7-8; J gene: TRBJ2-6; CDR3 DNA: TGTGCCAGCAGCCCGACTGGCTCTGGGGCCAACGTCCTGACTTTC; CDR3 protein: CASSPTGSGANVLTF
clone size: few; D gene: .; V gene: TRBV20-1; J gene: TRBJ2-5; CDR3 DNA: TGCAGTGCTACTGTAGGGGGGCTGGAGCCTACGTACCAAGAGACCCAGTACTTC; CDR3 protein: CSATVGGLEPTYQETQYF
clone size: few; D gene: .; V gene: TRBV6-2/TRBV6-3; J gene: TRBJ1-1; CDR3 DNA: TGTGCCAGCAGTTACCGGGGCAGGCGGGCGACTGGAGCTTTCTTT; CDR3 protein: CASSYRGRRATGAFF
clone size: few; D gene: .; V gene: TRBV5-1; J gene: TRBJ2-7; CDR3 DNA: TGCGCCAGCAGCGGGCTCCTCGGGCCCCCCTACGAGCAGTACTTC; CDR3 protein: CASSGLLGPPYEQYF
clone size: .; D gene: TRBD2; V gene: TRBV3-1; J gene: TRBJ2-3; CDR3 DNA: TGTGCCAGCAGCCAGTATGGGACTAGCAACGCAGATACGCAGTATTTT; CDR3 protein: CASSQYGTSNADTQYF
clone size: .; D gene: TRBD1; V gene: TRBV27; J gene: TRBJ2-1; CDR3 DNA: TGTGCCAGCGGAGGGACAGGCCCCATTAACTCCTACAATGAGCAGTTCTTC; CDR3 protein: CASGGTGPINSYNEQFF
clone size: few; D gene: .; V gene: TRBV7-9; J gene: TRBJ2-7; CDR3 DNA: TGTGCCAGCAGCTCACCTACCCCACAGGAATCCTACGAGCAGTACTTC; CDR3 protein: CASSSPTPQESYEQYF
clone size: few; D gene: .; V gene: TRBV12-3/TRBV12-4; J gene: TRBJ2-3; CDR3 DNA: TGTGCCAGCAGCCCTACAGGGTTCAGCACAGATACGCAGTATTTT; CDR3 protein: CASSPTGFSTDTQYF
clone size: .; D gene: TRBD1; V gene: TRBV4-1; J gene: TRBJ1-1; CDR3 DNA: TGCGCCAGCAGCCATCGGACAGGTGGGGACACTGAAGCTTTCTTT; CDR3 protein: CASSHRTGGDTEAFF
clone size: .; D gene: TRBD2; V gene: TRBV7-3; J gene: TRBJ2-5; CDR3 DNA: TGTGCCAGCAGCTTAAGAGGACCGGGACTAGCGGAGGAAGAGACCCAGTACTTC; CDR3 protein: CASSLRGPGLAEEETQYF
clone size: .; D gene: TRBD2; V gene: TRBV27; J gene: TRBJ2-3; CDR3 DNA: TGTGCCAGCAGTTTATCGGGGCGGGGGGGCCCTTTCTCAGATACGCAGTATTTT; CDR3 protein: CASSLSGRGGPFSDTQYF
clone size: .; D gene: .; V gene: TRBV6-2/TRBV6-3; J gene: TRBJ2-1; CDR3 DNA: TGTGCCAGCAGTTACCAGTCAACCTACAATGAGCAGTTCTTC; CDR3 protein: CASSYQSTYNEQFF
clone size: few; D gene: .; V gene: TRBV12-3/TRBV12-4; J gene: TRBJ2-5; CDR3 DNA: TGTGCCAGCAGTTTAGCATCTGAAGAGACCCAGTACTTC; CDR3 protein: CASSLASEETQYF
clone size: .; D gene: .; V gene: TRBV2; J gene: TRBJ1-6; CDR3 DNA: TGTGCCACCTCCCCGATTGGCACCGAATATAATTCACCCCTCCACTTT; CDR3 protein: CATSPIGTEYNSPLHF
clone size: few; D gene: .; V gene: TRBV5-4; J gene: TRBJ2-1; CDR3 DNA: TGTGCCAGCAGCTGGAGTCCTGACTACAATGAGCAGTTCTTC; CDR3 protein: CASSWSPDYNEQFF
clone size: few; D gene: TRBD1; V gene: TRBV12-3/TRBV12-4; J gene: TRBJ1-1; CDR3 DNA: TGTGCCAGCAGTACCGTGGGGACAGGGTTAGAGTGTTTCTTT; CDR3 protein: CASSTVGTGLECFF
clone size: few; D gene: .; V gene: TRBV2; J gene: TRBJ2-1; CDR3 DNA: TGTGCCAGCAGGGACGATACATACAATGAGCAGTTCTTC; CDR3 protein: CASRDDTYNEQFF
clone size: many; D gene: TRBD2; V gene: TRBV7-3; J gene: TRBJ2-1; CDR3 DNA: TGTGCCAGCAGTTTACTAGCGGGGGGATTTAATGAGCAGTTCTTC; CDR3 protein: CASSLLAGGFNEQFF
clone size: few; D gene: .; V gene: TRBV6-2/TRBV6-3; J gene: TRBJ2-1; CDR3 DNA: TGTGCCAGCAGTATCTGGGGGGACAATGAGCAGTTCTTC; CDR3 protein: CASSIWGDNEQFF
clone size: many; D gene: .; V gene: TRBV7-2; J gene: TRBJ1-4; CDR3 DNA: TGTGCCAGCAGCTTAAATGGACAGCGTCACGGAACTAATGAAAAACTGTTTTTT; CDR3 protein: CASSLNGQRHGTNEKLFF
clone size: .; D gene: .; V gene: TRBV19; J gene: TRBJ1-1; CDR3 DNA: TGTGCCACCACCCCGAAGGGCCGAGGGACTGAAGCTTTCTTT; CDR3 protein: CATTPKGRGTEAFF
clone size: .; D gene: .; V gene: TRBV27; J gene: TRBJ1-2; CDR3 DNA: TGTGCCAGCAGTGCGAAAGGGATGGGAAAAGATAACTATGGCTACACCTTC; CDR3 protein: CASSAKGMGKDNYGYTF